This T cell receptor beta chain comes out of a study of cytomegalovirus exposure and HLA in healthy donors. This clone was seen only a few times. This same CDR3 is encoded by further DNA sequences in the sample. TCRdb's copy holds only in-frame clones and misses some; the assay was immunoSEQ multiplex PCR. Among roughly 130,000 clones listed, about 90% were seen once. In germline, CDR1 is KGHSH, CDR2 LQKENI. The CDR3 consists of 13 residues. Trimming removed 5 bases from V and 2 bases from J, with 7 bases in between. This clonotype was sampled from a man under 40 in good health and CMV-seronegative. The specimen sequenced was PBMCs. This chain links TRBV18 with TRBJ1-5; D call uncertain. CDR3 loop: CASSVQGNQPQHF. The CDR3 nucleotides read TGTGCCAGCTCAGTCCAGGGCAATCAGCCCCAGCATTTT.